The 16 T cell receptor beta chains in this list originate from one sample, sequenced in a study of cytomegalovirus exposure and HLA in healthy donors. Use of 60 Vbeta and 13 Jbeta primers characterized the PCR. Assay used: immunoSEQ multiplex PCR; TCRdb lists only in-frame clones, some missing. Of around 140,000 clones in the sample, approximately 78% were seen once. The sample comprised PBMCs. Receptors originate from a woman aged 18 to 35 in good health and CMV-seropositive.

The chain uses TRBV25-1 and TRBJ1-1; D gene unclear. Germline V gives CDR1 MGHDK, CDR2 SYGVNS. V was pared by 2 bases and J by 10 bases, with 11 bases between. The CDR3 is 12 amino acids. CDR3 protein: CASSETPPGAFF. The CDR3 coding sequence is TGTGCCAGCAGTGAAACCCCTCCAGGAGCTTTCTTT.

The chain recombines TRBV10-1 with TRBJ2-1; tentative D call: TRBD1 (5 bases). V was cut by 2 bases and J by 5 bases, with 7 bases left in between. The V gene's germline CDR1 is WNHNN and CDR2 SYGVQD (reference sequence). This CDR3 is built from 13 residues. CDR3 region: CASSEGADNEQFF. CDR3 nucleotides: TGCGCCAGCAGTGAGGGGGCTGACAATGAGCAGTTCTTC.

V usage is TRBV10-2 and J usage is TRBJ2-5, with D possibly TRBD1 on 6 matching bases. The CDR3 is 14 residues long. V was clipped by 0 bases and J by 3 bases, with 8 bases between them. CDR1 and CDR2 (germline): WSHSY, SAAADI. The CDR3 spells CASSESRTEETQYF. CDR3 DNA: TGCGCCAGCAGTGAGTCGAGGACAGAAGAGACCCAGTACTTC.

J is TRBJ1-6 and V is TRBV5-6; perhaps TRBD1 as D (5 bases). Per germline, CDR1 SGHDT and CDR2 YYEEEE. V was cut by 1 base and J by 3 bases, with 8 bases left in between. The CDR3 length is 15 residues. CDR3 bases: TGTGCCAGCAGCTTGCTGCAGGGCTATAATTCACCCCTCCACTTT. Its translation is CASSLLQGYNSPLHF.

The CDR3 here is CASSLAGGGDEQFF. In DNA, the CDR3 is TGTGCCAGCAGCTTGGCAGGGGGCGGGGATGAGCAGTTCTTC. This sequence joins TRBV5-6 and TRBJ2-1; TRBD1 matches 8 bases. CDR3 length: 14 amino acids. Trimming at V came to 0 bases and at J to 8 bases, leaving 4 bases not matched to a gene. CDR1 SGHDT and CDR2 YYEEEE come from the germline V gene.

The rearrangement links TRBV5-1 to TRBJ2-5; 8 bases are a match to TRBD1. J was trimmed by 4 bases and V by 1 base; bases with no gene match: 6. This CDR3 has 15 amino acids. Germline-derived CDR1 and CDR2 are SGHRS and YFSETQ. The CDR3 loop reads CASSLSSGGIETQYF. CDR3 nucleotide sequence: TGCGCCAGCAGCTTGAGCTCAGGGGGCATAGAGACCCAGTACTTC.

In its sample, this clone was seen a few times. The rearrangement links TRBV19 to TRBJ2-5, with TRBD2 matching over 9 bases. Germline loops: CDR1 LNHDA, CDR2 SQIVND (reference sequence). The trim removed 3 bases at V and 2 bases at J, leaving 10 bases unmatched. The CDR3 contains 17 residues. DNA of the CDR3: TGTGCCAGTAGTATTAGGAGGGCGGGGGGGCGGCAAGAGACCCAGTACTTC. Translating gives CASSIRRAGGRQETQYF. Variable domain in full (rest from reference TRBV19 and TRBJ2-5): DGGITQSPKYLFRKEGQNVTLSCEQNLNHDAMYWYRQDPGQGLRLIYYSQIVNDFQKGDIAEGYSVSREKKESFPLTVTSAQKNPTAFYLCASSIRRAGGRQETQYFGPGTRLLVL.

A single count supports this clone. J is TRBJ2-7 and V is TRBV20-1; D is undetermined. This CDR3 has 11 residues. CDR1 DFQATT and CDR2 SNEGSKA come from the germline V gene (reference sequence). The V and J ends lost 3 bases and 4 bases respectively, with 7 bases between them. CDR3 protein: CSARQEYEQYF. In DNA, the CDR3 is TGCAGTGCTAGGCAGGAATACGAGCAGTACTTC.

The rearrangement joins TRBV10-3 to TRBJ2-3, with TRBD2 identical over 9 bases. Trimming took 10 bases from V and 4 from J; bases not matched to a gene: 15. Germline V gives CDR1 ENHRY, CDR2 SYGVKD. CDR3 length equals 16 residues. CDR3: CATQGLGGGASDTQYF. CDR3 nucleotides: TGTGCCACCCAGGGGCTGGGCGGGGGGGCATCAGATACGCAGTATTTT.

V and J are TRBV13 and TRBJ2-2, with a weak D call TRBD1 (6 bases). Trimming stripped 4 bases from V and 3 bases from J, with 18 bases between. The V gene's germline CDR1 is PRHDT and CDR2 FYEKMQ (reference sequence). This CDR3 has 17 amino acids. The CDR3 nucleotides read TGTGCCAGCAGCTCATGGACTCCGGGACATCACACCGGGGAGCTGTTTTTT. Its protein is CASSSWTPGHHTGELFF.

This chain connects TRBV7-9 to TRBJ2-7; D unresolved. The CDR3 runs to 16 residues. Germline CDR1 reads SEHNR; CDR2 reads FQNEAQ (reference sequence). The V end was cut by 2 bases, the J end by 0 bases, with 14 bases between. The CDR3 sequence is CASSLLSPPSSYEQYF. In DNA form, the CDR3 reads TGTGCCAGCAGCTTATTAAGCCCTCCAAGCTCCTACGAGCAGTACTTC.

In DNA form, the CDR3 reads TGCGCCAGCAGCTCCGGACAGGGGGCGGGAGATACGCAGTATTTT. It specifies CASSSGQGAGDTQYF. The chain links TRBV5-1 to TRBJ2-3, with TRBD1 matching 11 bases. V lost 3 bases to trimming and J lost 5 bases; unmatched junction nucleotides: 5. The CDR3 consists of 15 residues. Germline lookup yields CDR1 SGHRS and CDR2 YFSETQ.

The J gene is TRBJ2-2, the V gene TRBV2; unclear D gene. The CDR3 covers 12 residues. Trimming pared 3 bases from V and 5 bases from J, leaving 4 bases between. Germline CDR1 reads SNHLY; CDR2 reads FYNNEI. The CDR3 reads CASSESTGELFF. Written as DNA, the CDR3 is TGTGCCAGCAGTGAGTCAACCGGGGAGCTGTTTTTT.

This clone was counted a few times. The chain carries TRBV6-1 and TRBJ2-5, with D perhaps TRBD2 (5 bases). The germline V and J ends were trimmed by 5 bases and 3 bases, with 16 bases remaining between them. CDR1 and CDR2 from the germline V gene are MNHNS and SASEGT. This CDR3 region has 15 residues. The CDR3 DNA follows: TGTGCCAGCAGTCGCGATAACCCTAGCAAAGAGACCCAGTACTTC. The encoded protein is CASSRDNPSKETQYF.

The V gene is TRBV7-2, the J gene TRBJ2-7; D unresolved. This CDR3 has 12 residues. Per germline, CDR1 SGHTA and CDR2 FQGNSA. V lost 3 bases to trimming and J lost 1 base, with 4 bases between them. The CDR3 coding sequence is TGTGCCAGCAGCTTCGCGTCCTACGAGCAGTACTTC. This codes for CASSFASYEQYF.

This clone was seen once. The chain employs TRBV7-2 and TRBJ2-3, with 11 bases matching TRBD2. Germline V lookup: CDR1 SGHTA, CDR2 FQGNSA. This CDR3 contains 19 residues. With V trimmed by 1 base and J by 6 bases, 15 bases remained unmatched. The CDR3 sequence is CASSLVFTSGGLFMDTQYF. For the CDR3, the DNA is TGTGCCAGCAGCTTAGTGTTCACTAGCGGGGGCTTATTTATGGATACGCAGTATTTT.